The rows below give T cell receptor beta chains drawn from one sample of a study of beta chain features in type 1 diabetes. Libraries were prepared by immunoSEQ multiplex PCR; TCRdb keeps only in-frame clonotypes and omits some of them. The top ten clones hold around 0.9% of a sample with about 170,000 clones, 7.8% of them seen once. The sample consisted of central memory CD4+ T cells from blood. Receptor source: a woman in her 40s with type 1 diabetes. The CDR3 runs from the conserved cysteine through the conserved F or W. The D gene is left open where the match is weak. Only part of the rows carry a size: once, few, many, or a class if the clone is expanded.

cdr3_aa: CASSVLSGGNYGYTF
cdr3_nt: TGTGCCAGCAGCGTATTATCCGGGGGTAACTATGGCTACACCTTC
v_call: TRBV9
cdr3_length: 15
j_call: TRBJ1-2
clone_size: NA
d_call: NA

cdr3_aa: CASSLGPPGVVEQFF
cdr3_nt: TGTGCCAGCAGCTTAGGACCCCCAGGGGTGGTTGAGCAGTTCTTC
v_call: TRBV7-2
cdr3_length: 15
j_call: TRBJ2-1
clone_size: many
d_call: NA

cdr3_aa: CASRGLAGNIQYF
cdr3_nt: TGTGCCAGCAGGGGACTAGCGGGGAACATTCAGTACTTC
v_call: TRBV11-3
cdr3_length: 13
j_call: TRBJ2-4
clone_size: NA
d_call: TRBD2

cdr3_aa: CASSQDASRGSSPLHF
cdr3_nt: TGCGCCAGCAGCCAAGATGCTAGTCGGGGAAGTTCACCCCTCCACTTT
v_call: TRBV4-3
cdr3_length: 16
j_call: TRBJ1-6
clone_size: NA
d_call: NA

cdr3_aa: CATSKGGSSYNEQFF
cdr3_nt: TGTGCCACCAGCAAAGGCGGGAGTAGCTACAATGAGCAGTTCTTC
v_call: TRBV15
cdr3_length: 15
j_call: TRBJ2-1
clone_size: NA
d_call: TRBD2

cdr3_aa: CASSLLGSQETQYF
cdr3_nt: TGTGCCAGCAGCTTATTGGGCAGCCAAGAGACCCAGTACTTC
v_call: TRBV7-9
cdr3_length: 14
j_call: TRBJ2-5
clone_size: few
d_call: NA

cdr3_aa: CASVSGTGPYNEQFF
cdr3_nt: TGTGCCAGTGTTTCCGGGACAGGGCCCTACAATGAGCAGTTCTTC
v_call: TRBV28
cdr3_length: 15
j_call: TRBJ2-1
clone_size: few
d_call: TRBD1

cdr3_aa: CASRGAGVSFYEQFF
cdr3_nt: TGTGCCAGCAGGGGAGCGGGAGTAAGTTTCTATGAGCAGTTCTTC
v_call: TRBV28
cdr3_length: 15
j_call: TRBJ2-1
clone_size: NA
d_call: TRBD2

cdr3_aa: CASSPGTGGGQPQHF
cdr3_nt: TGTGCCAGCTCACCAGGGACAGGGGGCGGACAGCCCCAGCATTTT
v_call: TRBV18
cdr3_length: 15
j_call: TRBJ1-5
clone_size: NA
d_call: TRBD1

cdr3_aa: CASSLVGQRAYEQYF
cdr3_nt: TGTGCCAGCAGCTTAGTGGGACAGAGAGCATACGAGCAGTACTTC
v_call: TRBV7-9
cdr3_length: 15
j_call: TRBJ2-7
clone_size: NA
d_call: TRBD1

cdr3_aa: CASNRDRGPNEQFF
cdr3_nt: TGTGCCAGCAACCGGGACAGGGGGCCCAATGAGCAGTTCTTC
v_call: TRBV28
cdr3_length: 14
j_call: TRBJ2-1
clone_size: many
d_call: TRBD1

cdr3_aa: CASSVGKNQATDTQYF
cdr3_nt: TGTGCCAGCAGCGTAGGTAAAAATCAGGCAACAGATACGCAGTATTTT
v_call: TRBV9
cdr3_length: 16
j_call: TRBJ2-3
clone_size: NA
d_call: NA

cdr3_aa: CATSNNQLAGSNNEQFF
cdr3_nt: TGTGCCACCAGCAATAACCAACTAGCGGGGTCTAACAATGAGCAGTTCTTC
v_call: TRBV15
cdr3_length: 17
j_call: TRBJ2-1
clone_size: few
d_call: TRBD2

cdr3_aa: CASSGSRRGGARTGELFF
cdr3_nt: TGTGCCAGCAGCGGCTCCCGGCGCGGGGGGGCGCGTACCGGGGAGCTGTTTTTT
v_call: TRBV9
cdr3_length: 18
j_call: TRBJ2-2
clone_size: NA
d_call: TRBD2

cdr3_aa: CSVEVTGARNTEAFF
cdr3_nt: TGCAGCGTTGAGGTGACAGGGGCAAGGAACACTGAAGCTTTCTTT
v_call: TRBV29-1
cdr3_length: 15
j_call: TRBJ1-1
clone_size: NA
d_call: TRBD1

cdr3_aa: CASRQGAGNEQFF
cdr3_nt: TGTGCCAGCAGACAGGGGGCGGGGAATGAGCAGTTCTTC
v_call: TRBV6-1
cdr3_length: 13
j_call: TRBJ2-1
clone_size: few
d_call: TRBD1

cdr3_aa: CASSLPGKFYGYTF
cdr3_nt: TGTGCCAGCAGTTTACCCGGGAAGTTCTATGGCTACACCTTC
v_call: TRBV28
cdr3_length: 14
j_call: TRBJ1-2
clone_size: NA
d_call: NA

cdr3_aa: CASSLGAGAGETQYF
cdr3_nt: TGCGCCAGCAGCTTGGGAGCAGGGGCCGGGGAGACCCAGTACTTC
v_call: TRBV5-1
cdr3_length: 15
j_call: TRBJ2-5
clone_size: NA
d_call: NA

cdr3_aa: CAWGPRGDTQYF
cdr3_nt: TGTGCCTGGGGGCCGCGAGGGGATACGCAGTATTTT
v_call: TRBV30
cdr3_length: 12
j_call: TRBJ2-3
clone_size: NA
d_call: NA

cdr3_aa: CASSSRGSGLADNEQFF
cdr3_nt: TGTGCCAGCAGCTCAAGAGGATCGGGACTAGCGGACAATGAGCAGTTCTTC
v_call: TRBV14
cdr3_length: 17
j_call: TRBJ2-1
clone_size: NA
d_call: TRBD2

cdr3_aa: CASSLEARGDLNYGYTF
cdr3_nt: TGTGCCAGCAGTTTAGAGGCCAGGGGCGACCTTAACTATGGCTACACCTTC
v_call: TRBV28
cdr3_length: 17
j_call: TRBJ1-2
clone_size: NA
d_call: NA

cdr3_aa: CAWSRGQREDEQYF
cdr3_nt: TGTGCCTGGAGTAGAGGCCAGCGGGAGGACGAGCAGTACTTC
v_call: TRBV30
cdr3_length: 14
j_call: TRBJ2-7
clone_size: few
d_call: TRBD2

cdr3_aa: CSFYGTERYEQYF
cdr3_nt: TGCAGCTTTTACGGGACTGAGCGCTACGAGCAGTACTTC
v_call: TRBV29-1
cdr3_length: 13
j_call: TRBJ2-7
clone_size: few
d_call: NA

cdr3_aa: CASRGRGNNEQFF
cdr3_nt: TGTGCCAGCAGGGGACGGGGGAACAATGAGCAGTTCTTC
v_call: TRBV6-5
cdr3_length: 13
j_call: TRBJ2-1
clone_size: few
d_call: NA

cdr3_aa: CASSYEGGLTGELFF
cdr3_nt: TGCGCCAGCAGCTACGAGGGCGGGCTAACCGGGGAGCTGTTTTTT
v_call: TRBV4-1
cdr3_length: 15
j_call: TRBJ2-2
clone_size: few
d_call: NA

cdr3_aa: CASSDFYEQYF
cdr3_nt: TGTGCCAGTAGCGACTTTTACGAGCAGTACTTC
v_call: TRBV19
cdr3_length: 11
j_call: TRBJ2-7
clone_size: few
d_call: NA

cdr3_aa: CASSQPPGQPPYGYTF
cdr3_nt: TGTGCCAGCAGCCAACCCCCGGGACAGCCACCCTATGGCTACACCTTC
v_call: TRBV6-6
cdr3_length: 16
j_call: TRBJ1-2
clone_size: NA
d_call: TRBD1

cdr3_aa: CASSRTSGPYNEQFF
cdr3_nt: TGTGCCAGCAGTCGGACTAGCGGGCCCTACAATGAGCAGTTCTTC
v_call: TRBV27
cdr3_length: 15
j_call: TRBJ2-1
clone_size: NA
d_call: TRBD2

cdr3_aa: CASSPTTEVSNEQFF
cdr3_nt: TGTGCCAGCAGCCCGACGACAGAGGTCTCCAATGAGCAGTTCTTC
v_call: TRBV4-2
cdr3_length: 15
j_call: TRBJ2-1
clone_size: few
d_call: NA

cdr3_aa: CASSLGAAYEQYF
cdr3_nt: TGTGCCAGCAGCCTAGGGGCCGCCTACGAGCAGTACTTC
v_call: TRBV28
cdr3_length: 13
j_call: TRBJ2-7
clone_size: NA
d_call: NA